The TCR beta chain described here comes from a study of blood T cell repertoires in COVID-19. Study-level background: Sites across the United States, Italy and Spain contributed samples from acute and convalescent COVID-19.

The method was immunoSEQ multiplex PCR; TCRdb's version includes in-frame clones alone and lacks a portion of them. The table lists about 70,000 clones, 83% of them singletons. Notes on this clone: The sample contains more than one DNA sequence encoding this CDR3.

It was during active infection that Seattle patients were enrolled and then longitudinally followed. This TCR came from a man aged 25 to 40 with COVID-19, enrolled during active disease. The specimen sequenced was peripheral blood.

In nucleotides, the CDR3 is TGTGCCAGCAGCTTAGAACCACTAAGGCGGGTGGAGCTGTTTTTT. This sequence encodes CASSLEPLRRVELFF. J is TRBJ2-2 and V is TRBV11-2, with D possibly TRBD2 on 5 matching bases. CDR1 SGHAT and CDR2 FQNNGV come from the germline V gene. V gave up 0 bases and J gave up 10 bases, with 15 bases separating them. This CDR3 is 15 amino acids long.